A single sample is the source of the 3 T cell receptor beta chains below, sequenced in a study of T-cell memory formation after mild COVID-19. TCRdb independently ran MiXCR on the 5' RACE reads; one entry per CDR3 protein. The data contain roughly 300,000 distinct CDR3 sequences, 7% to 10% of them singletons. Sequences were obtained from PBMCs or a T cell subset sorted from them (not recorded which). The receptors stem from a man in his late teens or twenties who had mild COVID-19 (a few samples of this study predate the infection). Cell type and time point are not known.

This clonotype has more than one count but fewer than ten. The V and J genes are TRBV29-1 and TRBJ2-2; 10 bases map to TRBD2. The germline CDR1 and CDR2 sequences are SQVTM and ANQGSEA. The CDR3 is 15 amino acids. The J segment lost 8 bases and the V segment lost 3 bases, leaving 9 bases of the junction unmatched. The CDR3 sequence is CSVDLASGGVGELFF. Here the CDR3 DNA reads TGCAGCGTTGATTTGGCTAGCGGGGGTGTAGGGGAGCTGTTTTTT.

The sample holds a few counts of this clonotype. J is TRBJ2-7 and V is TRBV7-9, with 7 bases that match TRBD1. The CDR3 loop spans 15 amino acids. Looked up from germline, CDR1 is SEHNR and CDR2 is FQNEAQ (reference sequence). With 2 bases clipped from V and 4 bases from J, the junction kept 8 bases outside the gene matches. The CDR3 DNA follows: TGTGCCAGCAGCTTATTGACAGGGATGTCATACGAGCAGTACTTC. As protein: CASSLLTGMSYEQYF.

This chain uses TRBV6-5 with TRBJ1-3; D remains unclear. The length of the CDR3 is 17 residues. Germline assignment: CDR1 MNHEY and CDR2 SVGAGI. V was clipped by 2 bases and J by 2 bases, with 16 bases between them. The CDR3 DNA sequence: TGTGCCAGCAGTTACGATTTCCGGCGACTCCCTGGAAACACCATATATTTT. Residues: CASSYDFRRLPGNTIYF.